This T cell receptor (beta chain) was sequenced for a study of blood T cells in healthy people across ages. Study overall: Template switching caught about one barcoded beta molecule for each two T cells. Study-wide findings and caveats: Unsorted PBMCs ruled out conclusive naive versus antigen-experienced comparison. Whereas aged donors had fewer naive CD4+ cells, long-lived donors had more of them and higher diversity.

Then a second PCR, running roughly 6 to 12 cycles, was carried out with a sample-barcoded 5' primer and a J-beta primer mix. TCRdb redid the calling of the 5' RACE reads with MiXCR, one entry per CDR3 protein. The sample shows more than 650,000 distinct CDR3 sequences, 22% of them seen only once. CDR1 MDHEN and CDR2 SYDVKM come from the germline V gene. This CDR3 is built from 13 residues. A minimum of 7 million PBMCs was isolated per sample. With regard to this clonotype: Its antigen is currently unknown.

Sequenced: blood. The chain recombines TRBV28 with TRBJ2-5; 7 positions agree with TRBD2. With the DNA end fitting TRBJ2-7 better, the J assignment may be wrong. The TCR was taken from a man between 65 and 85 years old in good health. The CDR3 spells CASTLGEGYEQYF. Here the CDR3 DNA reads TGTGCCAGCACTCTCGGGGAGGGATACGAGCAGTACTTC.